This TCR beta chain was profiled in a study of blood T cell repertoires in COVID-19. Study as a whole: Acute-phase and convalescent COVID-19 samples originated in the United States, Italy and Spain. PBMCs, B-cell-depleted T cells, or T cells provided the cDNA or gDNA that made up the material.

This clone was seen just once. Germline CDR1 is MNHEY and CDR2 is SVGAGI. The CDR3 covers 15 residues. The V and J ends lost 2 bases and 6 bases, in that order; junction bases with no gene match: 9. In the authors' methods: Estimates of nucleated cell counts were drawn from the amplification of reference gene primers. Sequenced by immunoSEQ multiplex PCR; TCRdb stores in-frame clones only, minus some. V and J calls and clone size are copied from that table; D and trimming were computed from the DNA. There are about 140,000 clones in the sample; 70% to 90% occur only once, and about 1.6% lies in the top ten.

The source is a woman aged 55-69 years with acute or convalescent COVID-19. The sample consisted of peripheral blood. This chain links TRBV6-5 with TRBJ2-5; 7 bases map to TRBD1. DNA for the CDR3: TGTGCCAGCAGTTACCGGCGGACAGGTTTTCAGACCCAGTACTTC. Encoded protein: CASSYRRTGFQTQYF.